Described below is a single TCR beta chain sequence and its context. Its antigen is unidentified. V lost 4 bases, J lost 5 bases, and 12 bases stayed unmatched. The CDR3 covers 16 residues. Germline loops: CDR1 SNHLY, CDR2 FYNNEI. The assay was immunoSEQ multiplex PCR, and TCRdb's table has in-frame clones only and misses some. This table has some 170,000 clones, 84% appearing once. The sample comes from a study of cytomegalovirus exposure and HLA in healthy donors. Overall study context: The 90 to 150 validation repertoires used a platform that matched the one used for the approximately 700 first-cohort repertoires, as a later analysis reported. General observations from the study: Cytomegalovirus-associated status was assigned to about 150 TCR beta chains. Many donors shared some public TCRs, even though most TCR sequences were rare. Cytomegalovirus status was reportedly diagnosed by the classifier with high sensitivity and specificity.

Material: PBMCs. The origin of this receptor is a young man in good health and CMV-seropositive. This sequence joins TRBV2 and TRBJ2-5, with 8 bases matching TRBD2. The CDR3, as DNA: TGTGCCAGCAGTGTAGGTGCCGGGAGGGCCGGGGAGACCCAGTACTTC. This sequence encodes CASSVGAGRAGETQYF.